This TCR beta chain was documented in a study of OX40 agonist ivuxolimab in advanced cancers. Germline CDR1 reads SEHNR; CDR2 reads FQNEAQ (reference sequence). CDR3 length: 14 amino acids. The V end lost 2 bases, the J end lost 10 bases, and 15 bases lay between the germline ends. Sequencing was performed with immunoSEQ multiplex PCR; in TCRdb, only in-frame clones are kept and a portion is missing. Here the sample spans tens of thousands of clones, around 80% being singletons. This clone was seen only once. The specimen comprised CD4+ or CD8+ T cells sorted from blood, sampled in a trial of the OX40 agonist ivuxolimab. This chain links TRBV7-9 with TRBJ1-5; no clear D gene. This TCR was recovered from an adult with an advanced solid tumor such as melanoma, head and neck, liver or kidney cancer. CDR3 DNA: TGTGCCAGCAGCTTAAGCTTGCGCGGGGATCCCCAGCATTTT. Amino acid sequence: CASSLSLRGDPQHF.